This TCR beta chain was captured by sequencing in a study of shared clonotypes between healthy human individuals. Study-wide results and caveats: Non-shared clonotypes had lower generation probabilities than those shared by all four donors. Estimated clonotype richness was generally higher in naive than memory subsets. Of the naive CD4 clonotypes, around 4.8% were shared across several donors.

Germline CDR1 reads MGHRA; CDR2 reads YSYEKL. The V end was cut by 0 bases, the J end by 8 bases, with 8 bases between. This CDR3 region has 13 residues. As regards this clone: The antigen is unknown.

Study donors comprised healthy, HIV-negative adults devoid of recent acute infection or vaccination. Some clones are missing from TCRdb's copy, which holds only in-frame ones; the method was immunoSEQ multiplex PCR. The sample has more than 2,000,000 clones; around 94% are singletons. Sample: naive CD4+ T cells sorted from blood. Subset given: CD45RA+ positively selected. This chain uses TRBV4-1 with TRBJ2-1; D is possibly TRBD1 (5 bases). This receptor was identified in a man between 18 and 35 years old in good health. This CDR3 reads CASSQEGHHEQFF. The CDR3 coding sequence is TGCGCCAGCAGCCAAGAAGGACATCATGAGCAGTTCTTC.